These 22 T cell receptor beta chains share one sample of origin, sequenced in a study of cytomegalovirus exposure and HLA in healthy donors. Amplification used 60 Vbeta primers and 13 Jbeta primers. Method: immunoSEQ multiplex PCR; TCRdb's copy keeps in-frame clones and lacks some. The sample yields around 160,000 clones, around 78% seen once. The sequencing sample was made of PBMCs. The receptors stem from a woman in her 40s in good health and CMV-seronegative.

This clone was seen a few times. V and J are TRBV30 and TRBJ2-1, with 7 bases identical to TRBD1. The germline V gene encodes CDR1 GTSNPN and CDR2 SVGIG (reference sequence). V dropped 1 base and J dropped 0; count of bases not matched to a gene: 6. The CDR3 sequence is 16 residues long. CDR3: CAWSAQGLSSYNEQFF. DNA of the CDR3: TGTGCCTGGAGTGCACAGGGGTTGAGCTCCTACAATGAGCAGTTCTTC.

A word on this clone: The same CDR3 can be traced to other DNA sequences in this sample. The J gene is TRBJ2-7, the V gene TRBV27; D unclear. CDR3 length equals 13 residues. V lost 7 bases and J 2 bases, leaving 12 bases between the germline ends. The V gene's germline CDR1 is MNHEY and CDR2 SMNVEV (reference sequence). The CDR3 sequence: CASKRLGTYEQYF. Here the CDR3 DNA reads TGTGCCAGCAAGCGACTCGGTACCTACGAGCAGTACTTC.

This sequence joins TRBV5-6 and TRBJ2-2, with 16 bases lining up with TRBD2. Looked up from germline, CDR1 is SGHDT and CDR2 is YYEEEE. This CDR3 is built from 17 residues. J was trimmed by 2 bases and V by 4 bases; bases with no gene match: 2. CDR3 nucleotides: TGTGCCAGCAGCGGGACTAGCGGGAGGGTTAACACCGGGGAGCTGTTTTTT. It specifies CASSGTSGRVNTGELFF.

This clone was detected only a few times. The chain uses TRBV4-2 and TRBJ2-3, with TRBD2 matching 14 bases. The CDR3 contains 18 residues. J lost 1 base, V lost 4 bases, and 7 bases had no gene match. CDR1 and CDR2 (germline): LGHNA, YNFKEQ. CDR3 DNA: TGTGCCAGCAGCCTCGGGACTAGCGGGAGCCCTCGCACAGATACGCAGTATTTT. As protein: CASSLGTSGSPRTDTQYF.

This sequence joins TRBV6-5 and TRBJ2-3, with 11 bases that match TRBD2. The V gene's germline CDR1 is MNHEY and CDR2 SVGAGI. The V and J ends lost 5 bases and 4 bases, in that order; junction bases with no gene match: 5. The CDR3 is 15 residues long. CDR3 DNA sequence: TGTGCCAGCAGTATAGCGGGAGGGCCATCAGATACGCAGTATTTT. Translated: CASSIAGGPSDTQYF.

V and J are TRBV6-1 and TRBJ2-1; D ambiguous. CDR1 and CDR2 (germline): MNHNS, SASEGT. This CDR3 spans 12 amino acids. Trimming took 4 bases from V and 6 from J, leaving 7 bases between them. The CDR3 here is CASSVSFNEQFF. CDR3 DNA sequence: TGTGCCAGCAGTGTTAGTTTCAATGAGCAGTTCTTC.

The chain carries TRBV30 and TRBJ2-5; D unresolved. With the DNA end fitting TRBJ2-7 better, the J assignment may be wrong. This CDR3 contains 12 residues. The germline V gene has CDR1 GTSNPN and CDR2 SVGIG (reference sequence). For the CDR3, the DNA is TGTGCCTGGGCGGCAAGCTCCTACGAGCAGTACTTC. Residues: CAWAASSYEQYF.

This chain connects TRBV6-6 to TRBJ1-2, with 10 bases lining up with TRBD1. The CDR3 is 12 amino acids. With V trimmed by 11 bases and J by 8 bases, 8 bases remained unmatched. The V gene's germline CDR1 is MNHNY and CDR2 SVGAGI (reference sequence). The CDR3 DNA reads as TGTGCCGCCGGGGACAGGGGCCGAGGCTACACCTTC. Encoded protein: CAAGDRGRGYTF.

This rearrangement joins TRBV7-9 to TRBJ2-1; 7 bases align to TRBD1. Unmatched junction bases numbered 7, after V lost 6 bases and J lost 5 bases. The length of the CDR3 is 14 residues. CDR1 and CDR2 (germline): SEHNR, FQNEAQ (reference sequence). The CDR3 spells CASSLTDRDNEQFF. In DNA, the CDR3 is TGTGCCAGCAGTTTAACTGACAGGGACAATGAGCAGTTCTTC.

This clone has only a few counts. The chain combines TRBV19 with TRBJ2-5; D perhaps matches TRBD1 (7 bases). V lost 0 bases, J lost 6 bases, and 17 bases lay in between. This CDR3 has 16 residues. Germline values: CDR1 LNHDA, CDR2 SQIVND (reference sequence). CDR3 amino acids: CASSIDLWQGGKTQYF. CDR3 nucleotides: TGTGCCAGTAGTATAGATCTCTGGCAGGGGGGAAAGACCCAGTACTTC. Drawing the rest from reference TRBV19 and TRBJ2-5, the complete variable domain is DGGITQSPKYLFRKEGQNVTLSCEQNLNHDAMYWYRQDPGQGLRLIYYSQIVNDFQKGDIAEGYSVSREKKESFPLTVTSAQKNPTAFYLCASSIDLWQGGKTQYFGPGTRLLVL.

CDR3 residues: CASSFGLAGGSSEQFF. CDR3 DNA: TGTGCCAGCAGCTTCGGACTAGCGGGAGGGTCAAGTGAGCAGTTCTTC. This sequence joins TRBV7-9 and TRBJ2-1, with 15 positions matching TRBD2. The J segment lost 9 bases and the V segment lost 3 bases, leaving 6 bases of the junction unmatched. The CDR3 runs to 16 residues. The V gene's germline CDR1 is SEHNR and CDR2 FQNEAQ (reference sequence).

V gene TRBV14 combines with J gene TRBJ2-2; weak D call: TRBD1 (5 bases). The CDR3 is made up of 13 amino acids. The V and J ends lost 1 base and 6 bases respectively, with 6 bases between them. In germline, CDR1 is SGHDN, CDR2 FVKESK. For the CDR3, the DNA is TGTGCCAGCAGCCAAGCAGGGCCCGGGGAGCTGTTTTTT. It encodes CASSQAGPGELFF.

This clone has only a few counts. Additional DNA sequences in this sample encode the identical CDR3. V is TRBV2 and J is TRBJ1-5; 8 bases match TRBD1. V shed 4 bases, J shed 4 bases, and the junction held 0 bases outside the gene matches. This CDR3 has 13 amino acids. Germline CDR1 is SNHLY and CDR2 is FYNNEI. This CDR3 is CASSGQGNQPQHF. As DNA, the CDR3 is TGTGCCAGCAGTGGACAGGGGAATCAGCCCCAGCATTTT.

This clone was seen a single time. The chain links TRBV2 to TRBJ2-7; TRBD2 might be the D (5 bases). The CDR3 extends over 14 amino acids. Trimming cost V 3 bases and J 3 bases, with 12 bases left between them. CDR1 SNHLY and CDR2 FYNNEI come from the germline V gene. CDR3 in amino acids: CASSDSLGSYEQYF. CDR3 nucleotide sequence: TGTGCCAGCAGTGATAGCCTGGGGAGCTACGAGCAGTACTTC.

This clone has more than one count but fewer than ten. The chain combines TRBV2 with TRBJ1-5, with a weak D call TRBD1 (5 bases). Germline V gene lookup returns CDR1 SNHLY and CDR2 FYNNEI. Trimming took 2 bases from V and 9 from J, leaving 11 bases between them. CDR3 length: 13 amino acids. The CDR3 bases are TGTGCCAGCAGTGAACTGGGGCAGTGGCCCCAGCATTTT. Translation: CASSELGQWPQHF.

The genes are TRBV5-5 and TRBJ2-5, with TRBD2 identical over 12 bases. CDR3 length equals 17 residues. The germline V gene encodes CDR1 SGHKS and CDR2 YYEKEE (reference sequence). V was pared by 7 bases and J by 2 bases, with 12 bases of the junction left unmatched. The CDR3 spells CASGLAGSLGGQETQYF. The CDR3 nucleotides read TGTGCCAGCGGACTAGCGGGAAGTCTGGGAGGGCAAGAGACCCAGTACTTC.

This chain uses TRBV14 with TRBJ2-7; weak D call: TRBD1 (5 bases). This CDR3 region has 12 residues. Germline CDR1 reads SGHDN; CDR2 reads FVKESK. V dropped 0 bases and J dropped 12 bases, with 12 bases sitting between them. The CDR3 DNA reads as TGTGCCAGCAGCCAAGACGGCAGGGCGTGGTACTTC. This sequence encodes CASSQDGRAWYF.

The chain employs TRBV6-6 and TRBJ2-5; TRBD2 matches at 10 bases. Trimming removed 7 bases from V and 5 bases from J; junction bases left unmatched: 10. Per the germline V gene, CDR1 is MNHNY and CDR2 is SVGAGI (reference sequence). CDR3 length: 15 residues. This CDR3 is CASTIPSGSYETQYF. As DNA, the CDR3 is TGTGCCAGCACCATACCTAGCGGGAGTTATGAGACCCAGTACTTC.

The V call is TRBV28, the J call TRBJ2-2; 9 nucleotides match TRBD1. V was pared by 8 bases and J by 2 bases, with 6 bases of the junction left unmatched. CDR1 is MDHEN, CDR2 SYDVKM, per germline. The CDR3 consists of 15 residues. The CDR3 sequence: CASGGQGLNTGELFF. The CDR3 region has the DNA TGTGCCAGCGGGGGACAGGGACTAAACACCGGGGAGCTGTTTTTT.

The V call is TRBV7-9, the J call TRBJ2-5; 7 bases fit TRBD2. The V and J ends lost 10 bases and 4 bases, in that order; junction bases with no gene match: 6. CDR3 length: 12 amino acids. CDR1 and CDR2 from the germline V gene are SEHNR and FQNEAQ (reference sequence). The CDR3: CATTGGSETQYF. DNA for the CDR3: TGTGCCACAACGGGAGGTTCAGAGACCCAGTACTTC.

This clone was recorded a few times. The chain carries TRBV7-8 and TRBJ2-2; unclear D gene. The germline gives CDR1 SGHVS, CDR2 FQNEAQ. V was clipped by 5 bases and J by 5 bases, with 12 bases between them. The CDR3 has 14 residues. Here the CDR3 DNA reads TGTGCCAGCAGCCTCCACCCGACAACCGGGGAGCTGTTTTTT. Its translation is CASSLHPTTGELFF. The variable domain in full, with the rest retrieved from reference TRBV7-8 and TRBJ2-2, is GAGVSQSPRYKVAKRGQDVALRCDPISGHVSLFWYQQALGQGPEFLTYFQNEAQLDKSGLPSDRFFAERPEGSVSTLKIQRTQQEDSAVYLCASSLHPTTGELFFGEGSRLTVL.

J is TRBJ2-7 and V is TRBV6-1, with 9 positions matching TRBD1. The trim removed 5 bases at V and 2 bases at J, leaving 1 base unmatched. This CDR3 spans 13 amino acids. Germline lookup yields CDR1 MNHNS and CDR2 SASEGT. CDR3 sequence: CASSWDRAYEQYF. The CDR3 DNA is TGTGCCAGCAGTTGGGACAGGGCCTACGAGCAGTACTTC.